The following is a TCR beta chain sequence with its context. The data originate from a study of blood T cell repertoires in COVID-19. The overall study: Collection of acute and convalescent COVID-19 samples took place in the United States, Italy and Spain. In each case, the material was cDNA or gDNA derived from T cells, B-cell-depleted T cells, or PBMCs.

V shed 3 bases and J shed 9 bases, with 9 bases lying between them. The germline V gene encodes CDR1 DFQATT and CDR2 SNEGSKA (reference sequence). The CDR3 sequence is 11 residues long. Per the original methods: Amplification of reference gene primers provided the estimated nucleated cell counts. TCRdb keeps only in-frame clones here, not all; method: immunoSEQ multiplex PCR. V and J calls and clone size are as listed in that table; D and trimming were resolved from the DNA. The sample lists over 90,000 clones, 91% occurring once. The sequence came from a man between 18 and 35 years old with acute or convalescent COVID-19. Sequencing was carried out using peripheral blood. The gene calls are TRBV20-1 and TRBJ2-1; tentative D call: TRBD2 (6 bases). CDR3 sequence reads: CSARLGGEQFF. The DNA for the CDR3 is TGCAGTGCTAGGCTCGGGGGTGAGCAGTTCTTC.